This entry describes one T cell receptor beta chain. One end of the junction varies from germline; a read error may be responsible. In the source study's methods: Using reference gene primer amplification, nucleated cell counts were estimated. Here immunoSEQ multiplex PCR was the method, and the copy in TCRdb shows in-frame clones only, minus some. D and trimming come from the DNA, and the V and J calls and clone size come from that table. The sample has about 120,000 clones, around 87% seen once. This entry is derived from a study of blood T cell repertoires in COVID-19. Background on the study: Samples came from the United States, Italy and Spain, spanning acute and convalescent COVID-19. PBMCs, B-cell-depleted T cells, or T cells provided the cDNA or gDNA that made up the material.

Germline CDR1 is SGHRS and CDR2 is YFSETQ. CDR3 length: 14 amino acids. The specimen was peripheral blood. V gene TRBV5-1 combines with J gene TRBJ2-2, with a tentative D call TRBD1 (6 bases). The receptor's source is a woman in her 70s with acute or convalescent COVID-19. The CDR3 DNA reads TGCGCCAGCAGCTCAGGACAGAGCACCTGGGAGCTGTTTTTT. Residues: CASSSGQSTWELFF.